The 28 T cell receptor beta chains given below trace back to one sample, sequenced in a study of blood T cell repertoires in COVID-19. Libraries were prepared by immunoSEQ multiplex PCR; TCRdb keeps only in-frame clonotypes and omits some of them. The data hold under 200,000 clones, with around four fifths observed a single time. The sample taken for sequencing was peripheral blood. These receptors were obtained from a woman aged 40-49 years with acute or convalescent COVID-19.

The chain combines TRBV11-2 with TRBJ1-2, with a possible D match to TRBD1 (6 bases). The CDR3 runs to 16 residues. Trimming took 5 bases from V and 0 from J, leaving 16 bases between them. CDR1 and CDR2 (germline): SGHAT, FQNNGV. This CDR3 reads CASSPVQGPANYGYTF. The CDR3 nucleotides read TGTGCCAGCAGCCCGGTTCAGGGGCCGGCTAACTATGGCTACACCTTC.

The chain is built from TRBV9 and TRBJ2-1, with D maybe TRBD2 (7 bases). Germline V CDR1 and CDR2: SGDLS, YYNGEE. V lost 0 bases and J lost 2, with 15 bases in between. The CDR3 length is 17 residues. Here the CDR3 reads CASSVGAAGAPYNEQFF. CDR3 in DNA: TGTGCCAGCAGCGTAGGCGCGGCGGGGGCCCCCTACAATGAGCAGTTCTTC. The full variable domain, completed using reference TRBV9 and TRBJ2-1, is DSGVTQTPKHLITATGQRVTLRCSPRSGDLSVYWYQQSLDQGLQFLIQYYNGEERAKGNILERFSAQQFPDLHSELNLSSLELGDSALYFCASSVGAAGAPYNEQFFGPGTRLTVL.

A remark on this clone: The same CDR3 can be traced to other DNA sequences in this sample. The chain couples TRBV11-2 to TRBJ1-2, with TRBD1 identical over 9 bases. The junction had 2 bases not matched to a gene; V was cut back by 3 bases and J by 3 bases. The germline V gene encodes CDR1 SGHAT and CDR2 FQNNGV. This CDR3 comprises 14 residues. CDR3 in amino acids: CASSFRTGDYGYTF. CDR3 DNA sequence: TGTGCCAGCAGCTTCCGGACAGGGGACTATGGCTACACCTTC.

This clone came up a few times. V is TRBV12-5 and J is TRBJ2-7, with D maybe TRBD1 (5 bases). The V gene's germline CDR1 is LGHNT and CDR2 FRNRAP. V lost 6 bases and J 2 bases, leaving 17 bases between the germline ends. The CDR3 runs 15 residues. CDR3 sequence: CASGGRRSVPYEQYF. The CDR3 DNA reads TGTGCTAGTGGGGGGCGACGTTCCGTACCCTACGAGCAGTACTTC.

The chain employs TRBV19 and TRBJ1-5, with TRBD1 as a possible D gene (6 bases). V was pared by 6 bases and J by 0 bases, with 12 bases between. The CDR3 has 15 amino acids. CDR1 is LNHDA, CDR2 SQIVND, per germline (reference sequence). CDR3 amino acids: CASSPQGYSNQPQHF. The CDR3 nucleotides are TGTGCCAGTAGCCCGCAGGGGTATAGCAATCAGCCCCAGCATTTT. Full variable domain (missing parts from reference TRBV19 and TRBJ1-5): DGGITQSPKYLFRKEGQNVTLSCEQNLNHDAMYWYRQDPGQGLRLIYYSQIVNDFQKGDIAEGYSVSREKKESFPLTVTSAQKNPTAFYLCASSPQGYSNQPQHFGDGTRLSIL.

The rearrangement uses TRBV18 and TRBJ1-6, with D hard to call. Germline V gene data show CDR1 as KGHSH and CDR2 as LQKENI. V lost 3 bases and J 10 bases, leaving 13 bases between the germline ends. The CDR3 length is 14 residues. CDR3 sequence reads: CASSPASEESPLHF. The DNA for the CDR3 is TGTGCCAGCTCACCCGCAAGTGAAGAGTCACCCCTCCACTTT.

CDR3 nucleotides: TGTGCCAGCAGTGACAGGGGGTCAGCTTCACCCCTCCACTTT. It specifies CASSDRGSASPLHF. The chain uses TRBV6-4 and TRBJ1-6, with D possibly matching TRBD1 (6 bases). There are 14 residues in the CDR3. V lost 2 bases and J lost 9, with 11 bases in between. The V gene's germline CDR1 is MRHNA and CDR2 SNTAGT.

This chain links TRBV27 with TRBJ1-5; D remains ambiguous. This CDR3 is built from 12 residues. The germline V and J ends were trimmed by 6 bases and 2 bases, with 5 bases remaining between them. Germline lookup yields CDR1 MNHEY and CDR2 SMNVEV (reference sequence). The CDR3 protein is CASRRGNQPQHF. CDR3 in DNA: TGTGCCAGCAGGAGGGGCAATCAGCCCCAGCATTTT.

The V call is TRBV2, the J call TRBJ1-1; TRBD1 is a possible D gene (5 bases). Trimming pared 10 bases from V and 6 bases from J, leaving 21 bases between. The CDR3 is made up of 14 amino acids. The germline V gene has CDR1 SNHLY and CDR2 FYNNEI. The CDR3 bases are TGTGCCATCGATGGAGGGCAGGGCCATGCTGAAGCTTTCTTT. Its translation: CAIDGGQGHAEAFF.

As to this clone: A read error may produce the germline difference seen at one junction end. The CDR3 DNA follows: TGTGCCAGCAGTGACTCGGGACAGGGTTATGAAGCTTTCTTT. Protein sequence: CASSDSGQGYEAFF. V gene TRBV6-2 or TRBV6-3 combines with J gene TRBJ1-1, with 9 bases lining up with TRBD1. Germline V lookup: CDR1 MNHEY, CDR2 SVGEGT. This CDR3 has 14 residues.

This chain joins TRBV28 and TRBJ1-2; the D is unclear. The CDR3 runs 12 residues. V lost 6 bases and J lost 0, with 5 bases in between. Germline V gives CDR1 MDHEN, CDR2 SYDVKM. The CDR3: CASRSTNYGYTF. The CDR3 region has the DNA TGTGCCAGCAGGTCCACTAACTATGGCTACACCTTC.

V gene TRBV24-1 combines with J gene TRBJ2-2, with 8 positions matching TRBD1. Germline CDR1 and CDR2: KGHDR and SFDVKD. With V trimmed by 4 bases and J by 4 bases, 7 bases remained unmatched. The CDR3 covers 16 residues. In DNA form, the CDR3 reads TGTGCCACCAGTGACCCTGGACAGGGAGGCACCGGGGAGCTGTTTTTT. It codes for CATSDPGQGGTGELFF.

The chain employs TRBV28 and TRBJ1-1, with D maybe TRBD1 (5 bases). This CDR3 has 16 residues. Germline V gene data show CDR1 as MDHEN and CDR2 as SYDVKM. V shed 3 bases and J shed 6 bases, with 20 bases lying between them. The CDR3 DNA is TGTGCCAGCAGTTTCTTAGGAGGGGTCCAAGACCCTGAAGCTTTCTTT. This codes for CASSFLGGVQDPEAFF.

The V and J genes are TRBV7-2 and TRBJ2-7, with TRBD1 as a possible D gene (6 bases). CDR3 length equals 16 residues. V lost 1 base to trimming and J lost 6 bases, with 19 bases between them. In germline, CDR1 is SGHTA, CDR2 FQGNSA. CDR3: CASSLDLLRGGLEQYF. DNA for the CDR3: TGTGCCAGCAGCTTAGATCTACTCAGGGGCGGACTCGAGCAGTACTTC.

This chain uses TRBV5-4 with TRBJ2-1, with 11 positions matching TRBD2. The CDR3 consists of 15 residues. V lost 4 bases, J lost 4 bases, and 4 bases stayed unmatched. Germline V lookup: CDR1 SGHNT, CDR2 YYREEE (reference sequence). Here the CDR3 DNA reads TGTGCCAGCAGCATTAGCGGGAGGGGTTACAATGAGCAGTTCTTC. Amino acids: CASSISGRGYNEQFF.

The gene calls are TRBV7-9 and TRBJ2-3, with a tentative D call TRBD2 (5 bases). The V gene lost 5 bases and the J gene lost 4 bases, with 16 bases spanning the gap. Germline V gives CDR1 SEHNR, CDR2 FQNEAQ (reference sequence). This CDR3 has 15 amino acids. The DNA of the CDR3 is TGTGCCAGCAGCCCTAGCTCCCCAGCACCAGATACGCAGTATTTT. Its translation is CASSPSSPAPDTQYF.

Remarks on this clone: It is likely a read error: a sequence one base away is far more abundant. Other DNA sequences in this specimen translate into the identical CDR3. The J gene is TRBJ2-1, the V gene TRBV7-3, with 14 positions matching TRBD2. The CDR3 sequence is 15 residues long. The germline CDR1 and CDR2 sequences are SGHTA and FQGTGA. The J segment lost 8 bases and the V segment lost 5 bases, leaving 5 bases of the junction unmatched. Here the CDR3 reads CASSRLAGGVDEQFF. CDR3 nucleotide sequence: TGTGCCAGCAGCCGACTAGCGGGGGGGGTGGATGAGCAGTTCTTC.

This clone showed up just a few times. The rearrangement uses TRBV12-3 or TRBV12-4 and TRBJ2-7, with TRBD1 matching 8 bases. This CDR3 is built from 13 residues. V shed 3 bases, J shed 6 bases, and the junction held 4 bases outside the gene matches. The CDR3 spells CASSFQGAAEQYF. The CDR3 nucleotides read TGTGCCAGCAGTTTTCAGGGGGCGGCCGAGCAGTACTTC.

CDR3: CASSAPGLASEQYF. The CDR3 bases are TGTGCCAGCAGTGCGCCGGGACTAGCATCCGAGCAGTACTTC. The V gene is TRBV28, the J gene TRBJ2-7, with 9 bases fitting TRBD2. V gave up 5 bases and J gave up 6 bases; unmatched junction bases: 8. Per germline, CDR1 MDHEN and CDR2 SYDVKM. This CDR3 contains 14 residues.

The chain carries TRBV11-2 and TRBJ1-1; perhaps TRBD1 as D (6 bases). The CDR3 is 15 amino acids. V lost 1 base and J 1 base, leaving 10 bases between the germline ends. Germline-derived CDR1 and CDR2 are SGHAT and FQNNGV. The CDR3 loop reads CASSLGTVPNTEAFF. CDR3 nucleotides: TGTGCCAGCAGCTTAGGGACAGTCCCGAACACTGAAGCTTTCTTT.

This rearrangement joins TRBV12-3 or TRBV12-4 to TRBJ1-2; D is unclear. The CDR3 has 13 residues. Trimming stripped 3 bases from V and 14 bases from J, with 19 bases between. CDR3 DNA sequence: TGTGCCAGCAGTTTCTCAGGAGGGAGAGGAGAGACCTTC. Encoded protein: CASSFSGGRGETF.

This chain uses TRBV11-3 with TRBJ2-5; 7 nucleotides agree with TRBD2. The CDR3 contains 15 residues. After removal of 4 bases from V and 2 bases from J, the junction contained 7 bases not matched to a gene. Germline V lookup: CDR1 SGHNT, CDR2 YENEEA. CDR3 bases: TGTGCCAGCAGCTCCGGAGCGGGGTTACAAGAGACCCAGTACTTC. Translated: CASSSGAGLQETQYF.

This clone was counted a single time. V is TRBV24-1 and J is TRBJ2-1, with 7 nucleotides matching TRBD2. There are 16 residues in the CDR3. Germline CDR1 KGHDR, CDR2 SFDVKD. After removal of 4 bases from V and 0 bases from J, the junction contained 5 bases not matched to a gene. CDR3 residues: CATSETGGSSYNEQFF. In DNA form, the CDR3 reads TGTGCCACCAGTGAGACCGGGGGGAGCTCCTACAATGAGCAGTTCTTC.

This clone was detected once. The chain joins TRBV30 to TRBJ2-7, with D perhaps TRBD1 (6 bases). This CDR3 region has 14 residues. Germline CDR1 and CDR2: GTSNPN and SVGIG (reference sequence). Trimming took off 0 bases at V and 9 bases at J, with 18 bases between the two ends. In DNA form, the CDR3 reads TGTGCCTGGAGTGTAGGGCCAGGGGAGTTGGGGCAGTACTTC. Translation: CAWSVGPGELGQYF.

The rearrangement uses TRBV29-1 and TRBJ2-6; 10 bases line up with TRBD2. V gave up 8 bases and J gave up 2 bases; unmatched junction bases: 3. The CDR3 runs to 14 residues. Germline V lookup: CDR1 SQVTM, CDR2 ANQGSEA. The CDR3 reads CSSSGGAGANVLTF. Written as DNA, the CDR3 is TGCAGCTCCAGCGGGGGGGCTGGGGCCAACGTCCTGACTTTC.

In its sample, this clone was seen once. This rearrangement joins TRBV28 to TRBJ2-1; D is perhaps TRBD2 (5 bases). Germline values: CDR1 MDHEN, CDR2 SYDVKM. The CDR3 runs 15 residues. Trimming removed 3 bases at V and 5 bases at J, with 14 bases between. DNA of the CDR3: TGTGCCAGCAGTTTTTTGAGCGGATACAACAATGAGCAGTTCTTC. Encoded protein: CASSFLSGYNNEQFF.

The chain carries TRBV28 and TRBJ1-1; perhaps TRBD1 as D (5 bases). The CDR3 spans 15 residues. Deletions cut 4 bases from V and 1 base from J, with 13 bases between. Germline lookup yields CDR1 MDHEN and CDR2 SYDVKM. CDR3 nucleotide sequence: TGTGCCAGCAGTTACTGGGGCAGATCGAACACTGAAGCTTTCTTT. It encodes CASSYWGRSNTEAFF.

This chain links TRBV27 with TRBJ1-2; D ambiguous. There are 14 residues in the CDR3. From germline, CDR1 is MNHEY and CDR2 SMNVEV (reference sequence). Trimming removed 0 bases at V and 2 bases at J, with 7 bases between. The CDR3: CASSLSPVNYGYTF. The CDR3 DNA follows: TGTGCCAGCAGTTTATCCCCAGTCAACTATGGCTACACCTTC.